Listed here are 30 T cell receptor beta chains from one sample, sequenced in a study of beta chain features in type 1 diabetes. Study conclusions and caveats: There was a moderate but significant shortening of TCRB CDR3s in all four CD4+ subsets of Type 1 diabetes patients.

The study reverse transcribed the entire isolated RNA, so it sequenced expressed TCRB transcripts. TCRdb keeps only in-frame clones here, not all; method: immunoSEQ multiplex PCR. Altogether about 150,000 clones are present, about 9% being singletons, with the ten largest covering roughly 0.7%. Antigens of these TCRs are unknown. Sample: central memory CD4+ T cells from blood. These receptors originate from a woman in her twenties or thirties with type 1 diabetes.

This clone has a handful of counts. CDR3 loop: CASRDRGGLADTQYF. The CDR3 DNA reads TGTGCCAGCAGGGATAGGGGCGGTCTCGCAGATACGCAGTATTTT. V and J are TRBV6-5 and TRBJ2-3, with D tentatively TRBD1 (5 bases). The CDR3 has 15 amino acids. Germline V gives CDR1 MNHEY, CDR2 SVGAGI. Trimming took off 6 bases at V and 4 bases at J, with 17 bases between the two ends.

There are a few counts of this clone. The gene calls are TRBV7-8 and TRBJ1-1; D gene unclear. The germline V and J ends were trimmed by 5 bases and 0 bases, with 16 bases remaining between them. Looked up from germline, CDR1 is SGHVS and CDR2 is FQNEAQ. This CDR3 has 16 residues. The CDR3 spells CASSPSWAAMNTEAFF. In nucleotides, the CDR3 is TGTGCCAGCAGCCCCTCCTGGGCAGCCATGAACACTGAAGCTTTCTTT.

This clone was seen a few times. The chain links TRBV30 to TRBJ1-2, with 9 bases identical to TRBD1. Germline-derived CDR1 and CDR2 are GTSNPN and SVGIG (reference sequence). J was trimmed by 8 bases and V by 3 bases; bases with no gene match: 7. The CDR3 is 13 residues long. DNA for the CDR3: TGTGCCTGGAGGGAACAGGGGGCGGGGGGCTACACCTTC. Its protein product is CAWREQGAGGYTF. Combining the CDR3 with reference TRBV30 and TRBJ1-2 gives the whole variable domain SQTIHQWPATLVQPVGSPLSLECTVEGTSNPNLYWYRQAAGRGLQLLFYSVGIGQISSEVPQNLSASRPQDRQFILSSKKLLLSDSGFYLCAWREQGAGGYTFGSGTRLTVV.

In its sample, this clone was seen a few times. The J gene is TRBJ2-6, the V gene TRBV5-1; D is ambiguous. V was trimmed by 1 base and J by 0 bases, leaving 8 bases between them. This CDR3 has 16 amino acids. Per the germline V gene, CDR1 is SGHRS and CDR2 is YFSETQ. As DNA, the CDR3 is TGCGCCAGCAGCTTGAGGCAGGCCTCTGGGGCCAACGTCCTGACTTTC. Protein product: CASSLRQASGANVLTF.

CDR3 DNA sequence: TGTGCCAGCTATGACAGAGATAATGAAAAACTGTTTTTT. It is translated as CASYDRDNEKLFF. This chain links TRBV2 with TRBJ1-4, with D possibly being TRBD1 (5 bases). The CDR3 totals 13 residues. Germline CDR1 is SNHLY and CDR2 is FYNNEI. V shed 8 bases and J shed 4 bases, with 11 bases lying between them.

The chain couples TRBV28 to TRBJ2-1; 7 positions agree with TRBD2. Trimming cost V 5 bases and J 4 bases; bases outside gene matches: 5. The CDR3 runs 14 residues. Germline V gives CDR1 MDHEN, CDR2 SYDVKM. The CDR3 region is CASSTGGGYNEQFF. The CDR3 coding sequence is TGTGCCAGCAGTACCGGGGGAGGGTACAATGAGCAGTTCTTC.

This sequence joins TRBV5-1 and TRBJ2-5, with TRBD2 matching over 7 bases. Per the germline V gene, CDR1 is SGHRS and CDR2 is YFSETQ. Losses at the gene ends were 0 bases for V and 5 bases for J; bases not matched to a gene: 7. The CDR3 sequence is 15 residues long. This CDR3 reads CASSLAFREEETQYF. CDR3 bases: TGCGCCAGCAGCTTGGCGTTCCGGGAGGAGGAGACCCAGTACTTC.

Only a few counts were recorded for this clone. V gene TRBV19 combines with J gene TRBJ2-5; tentatively, D is TRBD2 (6 bases). The V gene's germline CDR1 is LNHDA and CDR2 SQIVND (reference sequence). This CDR3 region has 13 residues. V dropped 5 bases and J dropped 2 bases, with 9 bases sitting between them. This CDR3 is CASSGTFQETQYF. The CDR3 bases are TGTGCCAGTAGTGGGACTTTTCAAGAGACCCAGTACTTC.

The genes are TRBV5-4 and TRBJ2-7; TRBD1 aligns across 7 bases. The junction had 3 bases not matched to a gene; V was cut back by 1 base and J by 5 bases. The CDR3 runs 13 residues. Germline V gene data show CDR1 as SGHNT and CDR2 as YYREEE (reference sequence). The CDR3 sequence: CASSLKGADEQYF. CDR3 in DNA: TGTGCCAGCAGCTTGAAGGGGGCAGACGAGCAGTACTTC.

This clone was seen more than once but under ten times. The chain links TRBV7-9 to TRBJ2-7, with 7 nucleotides matching TRBD1. This CDR3 is 14 amino acids long. Germline V lookup: CDR1 SEHNR, CDR2 FQNEAQ (reference sequence). With 7 bases clipped from V and 0 bases from J, the junction kept 6 bases outside the gene matches. DNA of the CDR3: TGTGCCAGCAACTACAGGGGACCCTCCTACGAGCAGTACTTC. Protein product: CASNYRGPSYEQYF.

This clone was detected only a few times. The chain couples TRBV19 to TRBJ2-2; 7 bases match TRBD1. The CDR3 runs to 15 residues. Per the germline V gene, CDR1 is LNHDA and CDR2 is SQIVND (reference sequence). V shed 0 bases, J shed 4 bases, and the junction held 2 bases outside the gene matches. CDR3 bases: TGTGCCAGTAGTATAGAGCCAGGGGGCACCGGGGAGCTGTTTTTT. It translates to CASSIEPGGTGELFF.

This clone was seen a few times. J is TRBJ2-1 and V is TRBV7-3; weak D call: TRBD2 (5 bases). Trimming took 5 bases from V and 2 from J, leaving 10 bases between them. The CDR3 is 14 amino acids. Germline V lookup: CDR1 SGHTA, CDR2 FQGTGA. This CDR3 reads CASSETGAYNEQFF. The CDR3 DNA reads TGTGCCAGCAGCGAAACCGGGGCCTACAATGAGCAGTTCTTC.

The rearrangement joins TRBV19 to TRBJ1-1; 8 bases fit TRBD1. Germline trimming cut 4 bases from V and 1 base from J; bases unmatched to any gene: 8. Germline V gene lookup returns CDR1 LNHDA and CDR2 SQIVND (reference sequence). This CDR3 spans 16 amino acids. The CDR3, as DNA: TGTGCCAGTAGTACATTTACCGGGACAGGGAACACTGAAGCTTTCTTT. Its translation is CASSTFTGTGNTEAFF.

In its sample, this clone was seen a few times. The rearrangement links TRBV5-4 to TRBJ1-2; TRBD1 is a possible D gene (5 bases). This CDR3 spans 14 amino acids. The V end lost 6 bases, the J end lost 8 bases, and 20 bases lay between the germline ends. Germline assignment: CDR1 SGHNT and CDR2 YYREEE (reference sequence). The CDR3 DNA sequence: TGTGCCAGCATCGACCACTCGGGGGGAGACGGCTACACCTTC. Translating gives CASIDHSGGDGYTF.

This rearrangement joins TRBV5-1 to TRBJ2-1; 9 bases map to TRBD1. CDR3 size: 16 residues. From germline, CDR1 is SGHRS and CDR2 YFSETQ. The V segment lost 1 base and the J segment 5 bases; nucleotides outside the gene matches: 7. The CDR3 is CASSLMGQGANNEQFF. Written as DNA, the CDR3 is TGCGCCAGCAGCTTGATGGGACAGGGCGCCAACAATGAGCAGTTCTTC.

This chain links TRBV10-3 with TRBJ2-2; 11 bases fit TRBD2. The V gene's germline CDR1 is ENHRY and CDR2 SYGVKD. Trimming took 4 bases from V and 0 from J; bases not matched to a gene: 4. The CDR3 sequence is 17 residues long. CDR3 DNA sequence: TGTGCCATCAGTGGGGGACTAGCGGAAACGAACACCGGGGAGCTGTTTTTT. It translates to CAISGGLAETNTGELFF.

This clone was counted only a few times. The V and J genes are TRBV5-4 and TRBJ2-5; TRBD2 aligns across 9 bases. Germline V CDR1 and CDR2: SGHNT, YYREEE (reference sequence). This CDR3 region has 11 residues. CDR3 in DNA: TGTAGTAGCGGGAGCTTGGAGACCCAGTACTTC. This gives the protein CSSGSLETQYF.

This chain links TRBV2 with TRBJ2-7, with 8 nucleotides matching TRBD2. Germline lookup yields CDR1 SNHLY and CDR2 FYNNEI. J lost 4 bases, V lost 8 bases, and 4 bases had no gene match. The length of the CDR3 is 12 residues. The CDR3 DNA follows: TGTGCCAGCGAGCGGGAGACGTACGAGCAGTACTTC. Its protein is CASERETYEQYF.

As for this clone: Its ends do not fully match the called genes, so a read error is possible. The chain carries TRBV5-1 and TRBJ2-1; 8 bases match TRBD2. Germline CDR1 reads SGHRS; CDR2 reads YFSETQ. The CDR3 spans 13 residues. The DNA for the CDR3 is TGCGCCAGCAGCGAAGGAGCGGGAGTTGGTTCTGTCTTC. Its protein product is CASSEGAGVGSVF.

The sample holds a few counts of this clone. The chain couples TRBV2 to TRBJ2-7; TRBD2 aligns across 9 bases. Germline values: CDR1 SNHLY, CDR2 FYNNEI. This CDR3 spans 14 amino acids. V trimming: 1 base; J trimming: 6 bases; junction bases outside the gene matches: 4. The CDR3 nucleotides are TGTGCCAGCAGTGAAGTAGCGGGAGAAGGCGAGCAGTACTTC. This codes for CASSEVAGEGEQYF.

The rearrangement links TRBV11-2 to TRBJ2-1; tentatively, D is TRBD1 (6 bases). Trimming pared 1 base from V and 4 bases from J, leaving 14 bases between. From germline, CDR1 is SGHAT and CDR2 FQNNGV. The CDR3 consists of 16 residues. CDR3 sequence (DNA): TGTGCCAGCAGCTTAGTCACAGGGCGACTATACAATGAGCAGTTCTTC. It translates to CASSLVTGRLYNEQFF. Variable domain in full (rest from reference TRBV11-2 and TRBJ2-1): EAGVAQSPRYKIIEKRQSVAFWCNPISGHATLYWYQQILGQGPKLLIQFQNNGVVDDSQLPKDRFSAERLKGVDSTLKIQPAKLEDSAVYLCASSLVTGRLYNEQFFGPGTRLTVL.

This clone has just a few counts. The rearrangement joins TRBV19 to TRBJ1-4, with unresolved D. In germline, CDR1 is LNHDA, CDR2 SQIVND (reference sequence). V lost 7 bases and J lost 8, with 11 bases in between. CDR3 length equals 12 residues. CDR3 loop: CASIGETEKLFF. The CDR3 nucleotides read TGTGCCAGTATCGGGGAGACCGAAAAACTGTTTTTT. The entire variable domain, with the rest obtained from reference TRBV19 and TRBJ1-4, is as follows: DGGITQSPKYLFRKEGQNVTLSCEQNLNHDAMYWYRQDPGQGLRLIYYSQIVNDFQKGDIAEGYSVSREKKESFPLTVTSAQKNPTAFYLCASIGETEKLFFGSGTQLSVL.

This clone was counted a few times. V is TRBV6-1 and J is TRBJ1-2; no reliable D call. The CDR3 is made up of 14 amino acids. Germline V gene data show CDR1 as MNHNS and CDR2 as SASEGT. The V and J ends lost 4 bases and 1 base respectively, with 10 bases between them. CDR3 protein: CASSATRDNYGYTF. The CDR3 nucleotides are TGTGCCAGCAGTGCAACACGGGATAACTATGGCTACACCTTC.

In nucleotides, the CDR3 is TGTGCCTGGAGTGTGTTGGACAGGAGGAACACTGAAGCTTTCTTT. Residues: CAWSVLDRRNTEAFF. V is TRBV30 and J is TRBJ1-1, with TRBD1 matching 7 bases. This CDR3 has 15 amino acids. Trimming removed 0 bases from V and 1 base from J; junction bases left unmatched: 5. The germline V gene encodes CDR1 GTSNPN and CDR2 SVGIG (reference sequence).

The J gene is TRBJ2-7, the V gene TRBV9; 9 nucleotides match TRBD2. The CDR3 contains 15 residues. The germline CDR1 and CDR2 sequences are SGDLS and YYNGEE. V lost 4 bases and J lost 6; bases outside the gene matches: 11. The CDR3 sequence is CASSRGPGLAAEQYF. The DNA of the CDR3 is TGTGCCAGCAGCAGGGGACCGGGACTAGCTGCCGAGCAGTACTTC.

The V and J genes are TRBV2 and TRBJ1-2; possible D gene TRBD1, 5 bases. The germline CDR1 and CDR2 sequences are SNHLY and FYNNEI. This CDR3 spans 14 amino acids. V lost 6 bases and J lost 3, with 14 bases in between. The CDR3 protein is CASRAFDRYYGYTF. As DNA, the CDR3 is TGTGCCAGCAGAGCATTCGACAGATACTATGGCTACACCTTC.

The genes are TRBV5-1 and TRBJ2-5, with D perhaps TRBD2 (6 bases). The CDR3 sequence is 14 residues long. Germline V gene lookup returns CDR1 SGHRS and CDR2 YFSETQ. V dropped 4 bases and J dropped 5 bases, with 15 bases sitting between them. CDR3 nucleotides: TGCGCCAGCAGCATGACTAGGCCCGGCGAGACCCAGTACTTC. Protein product: CASSMTRPGETQYF.

This clone has a handful of counts. The chain links TRBV6-6 to TRBJ2-5; the match to TRBD2 covers 8 bases. V trimming: 3 bases; J trimming: 4 bases; junction bases outside the gene matches: 4. CDR3 length: 14 amino acids. Looked up from germline, CDR1 is MNHNY and CDR2 is SVGAGI (reference sequence). The CDR3 bases are TGTGCCAGCAGTTATCCGGGAGGGGGAGAGACCCAGTACTTC. Amino acid sequence: CASSYPGGGETQYF.

The rearrangement uses TRBV4-2 and TRBJ2-1, with D perhaps matching TRBD2 (5 bases). Trimming left V 6 bases short and J 2 bases short, with 8 bases between. CDR3 size: 13 residues. Germline values: CDR1 LGHNA, CDR2 YNFKEQ. The CDR3 DNA is TGTGCCAGCAGTGTACTAGCCTACAATGAGCAGTTCTTC. This sequence encodes CASSVLAYNEQFF.

Only a few counts were recorded for this clone. The rearrangement joins TRBV2 to TRBJ1-1; TRBD1 matches at 7 bases. V was pared by 5 bases and J by 4 bases, with 4 bases of the junction left unmatched. Germline lookup yields CDR1 SNHLY and CDR2 FYNNEI. The CDR3 extends over 13 amino acids. This chain's CDR3 is CASSNDRVTEAFF. The CDR3 DNA reads as TGTGCCAGCAGTAACGACAGGGTCACTGAAGCTTTCTTT.